This T cell receptor beta chain is drawn from a study of blood T cell repertoires in COVID-19. Study in general: Samples of COVID-19 (acute and convalescent) were obtained from the United States, Italy and Spain. Nucleic acid was either cDNA or gDNA, and it came from T cells, B-cell-depleted T cells, or PBMCs.

The CDR3 contains 13 residues. The germline V and J ends were trimmed by 2 bases and 7 bases, with 11 bases remaining between them. Germline V lookup: CDR1 MNHEY, CDR2 SVGAGI. Under the authors' procedure: For nucleated cells, counts were estimated from reference gene primer amplification. Sequenced by immunoSEQ multiplex PCR; TCRdb stores in-frame clones only, minus some. The V and J calls and clone size come from that table; D and trimming were worked out from the DNA. The table lists about 220,000 clones, 80% to 90% of them singletons. This clonotype was obtained from a man aged 25 to 40 with active or convalescent COVID-19. The sequencing sample was made of peripheral blood. The genes are TRBV6-5 and TRBJ1-1, with D unresolved. The CDR3 reads CASSYPSAGEAFF. CDR3 DNA: TGTGCCAGCAGTTACCCCTCAGCGGGTGAAGCTTTCTTT.